This TCR beta chain was sequenced for a study of control samples from healthy donors and cancer patients. Here immunoSEQ multiplex PCR was the method, and the copy in TCRdb shows in-frame clones only, minus some. In the table there are 69,000 or so clones, around 93% of which are singletons. V dropped 7 bases and J dropped 3 bases, with 9 bases sitting between them. The CDR3 sequence is 12 residues long. The sample was blood. This rearrangement joins TRBV12-3 or TRBV12-4 to TRBJ1-1; D gene uncertain. This clonotype was sampled from a woman aged 25 to 39 in good health. The CDR3 coding sequence is TGTGCCAGCAAGAGAGCGTACACTGAAGCTTTCTTT. Its protein product is CASKRAYTEAFF.